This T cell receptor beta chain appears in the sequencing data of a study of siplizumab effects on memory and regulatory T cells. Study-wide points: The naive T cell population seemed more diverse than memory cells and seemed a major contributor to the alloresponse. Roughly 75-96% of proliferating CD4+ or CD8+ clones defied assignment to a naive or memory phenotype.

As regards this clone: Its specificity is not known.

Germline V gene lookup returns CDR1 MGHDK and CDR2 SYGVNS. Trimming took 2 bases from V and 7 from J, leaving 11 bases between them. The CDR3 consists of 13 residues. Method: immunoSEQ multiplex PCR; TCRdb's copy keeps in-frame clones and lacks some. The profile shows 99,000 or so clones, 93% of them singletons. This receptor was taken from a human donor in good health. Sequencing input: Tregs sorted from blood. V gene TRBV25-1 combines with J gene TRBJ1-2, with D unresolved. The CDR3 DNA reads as TGTGCCAGCAGTGAACTGGGAGCTGGTGGCTACACCTTC. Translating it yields CASSELGAGGYTF.